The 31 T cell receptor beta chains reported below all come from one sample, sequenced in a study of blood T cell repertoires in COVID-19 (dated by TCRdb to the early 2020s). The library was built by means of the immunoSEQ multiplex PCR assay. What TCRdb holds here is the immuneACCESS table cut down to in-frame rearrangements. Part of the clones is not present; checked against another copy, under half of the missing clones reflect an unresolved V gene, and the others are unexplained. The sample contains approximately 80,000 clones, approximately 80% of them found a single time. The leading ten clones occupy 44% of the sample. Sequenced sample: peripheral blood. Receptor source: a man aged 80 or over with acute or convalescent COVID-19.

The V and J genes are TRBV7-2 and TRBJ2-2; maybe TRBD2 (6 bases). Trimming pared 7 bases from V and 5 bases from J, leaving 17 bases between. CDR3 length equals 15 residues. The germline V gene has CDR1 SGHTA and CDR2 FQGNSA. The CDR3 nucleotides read TGTGCCAGCACCCCTAGGGGACTCAGAACCGGGGAGCTGTTTTTT. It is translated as CASTPRGLRTGELFF. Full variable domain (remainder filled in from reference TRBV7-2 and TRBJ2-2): GAGVSQSPSNKVTEKGKDVELRCDPISGHTALYWYRQSLGQGLEFLIYFQGNSAPDKSGLPSDRFSAERTGGSVSTLTIQRTQQEDSAVYLCASTPRGLRTGELFFGEGSRLTVL.

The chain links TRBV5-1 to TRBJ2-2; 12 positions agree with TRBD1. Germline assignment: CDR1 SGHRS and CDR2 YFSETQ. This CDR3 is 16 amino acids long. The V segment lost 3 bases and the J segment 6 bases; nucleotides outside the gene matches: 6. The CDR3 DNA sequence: TGCGCCAGCAGCTCACCGGGACAGGGGGCGGCCGGGGAGCTGTTTTTT. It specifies CASSSPGQGAAGELFF.

The DNA of the CDR3 is TGTGCCAGTAGTATGTCTCCTGGGAGCCAAGAGACCCAGTACTTC. Its protein product is CASSMSPGSQETQYF. The chain links TRBV19 to TRBJ2-5; the D gene is possibly TRBD2 (5 bases). Trimming took 3 bases from V and 1 from J, leaving 12 bases between them. Per germline, CDR1 LNHDA and CDR2 SQIVND (reference sequence). This CDR3 comprises 15 residues.

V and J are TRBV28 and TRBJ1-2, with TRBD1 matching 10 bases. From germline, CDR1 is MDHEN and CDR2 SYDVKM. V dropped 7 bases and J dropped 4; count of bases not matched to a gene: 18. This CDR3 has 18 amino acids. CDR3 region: CASISPPGQGSGGYGYTF. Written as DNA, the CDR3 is TGTGCCAGCATTTCACCACCGGGACAGGGGTCAGGCGGCTATGGCTACACCTTC.

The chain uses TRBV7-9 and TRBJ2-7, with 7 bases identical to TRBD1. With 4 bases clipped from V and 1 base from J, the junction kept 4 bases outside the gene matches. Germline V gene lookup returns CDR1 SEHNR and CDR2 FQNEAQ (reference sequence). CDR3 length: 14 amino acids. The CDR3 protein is CASSSPGGSYEQYF. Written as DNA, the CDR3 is TGTGCCAGCAGCTCCCCAGGGGGTTCCTACGAGCAGTACTTC. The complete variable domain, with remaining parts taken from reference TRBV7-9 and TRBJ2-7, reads DTGVSQNPRHKITKRGQNVTFRCDPISEHNRLYWYRQTLGQGPEFLTYFQNEAQLEKSRLLSDRFSAERPKGSFSTLEIQRTEQGDSAMYLCASSSPGGSYEQYFGPGTRLTVT.

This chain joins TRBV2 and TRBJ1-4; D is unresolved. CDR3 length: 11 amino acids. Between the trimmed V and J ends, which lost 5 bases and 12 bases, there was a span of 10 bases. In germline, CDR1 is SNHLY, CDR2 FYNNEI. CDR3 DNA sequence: TGTGCCAGCAGTAGCTTCCGGGAACTGTTTTTT. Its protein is CASSSFRELFF.

For the CDR3, the DNA is TGTGCCAGCAGCCCAAGGTCTAGCGGGATGGTAGCCGGGGAGCTGTTTTTT. Its translation: CASSPRSSGMVAGELFF. The chain joins TRBV7-3 to TRBJ2-2, with 9 bases that match TRBD2. From germline, CDR1 is SGHTA and CDR2 FQGTGA. Unmatched junction bases numbered 13, after V lost 5 bases and J lost 6 bases. The CDR3 is 17 amino acids.

The CDR3 loop reads CASSYAGAANEKLFF. The CDR3 DNA follows: TGTGCCAGCAGTTACGCGGGGGCAGCTAATGAAAAACTGTTTTTT. The chain uses TRBV6-5 and TRBJ1-4, with TRBD1 as a possible D gene (6 bases). CDR1 and CDR2 from the germline V gene are MNHEY and SVGAGI. V shed 2 bases and J shed 3 bases, with 10 bases lying between them. The CDR3 spans 15 residues.

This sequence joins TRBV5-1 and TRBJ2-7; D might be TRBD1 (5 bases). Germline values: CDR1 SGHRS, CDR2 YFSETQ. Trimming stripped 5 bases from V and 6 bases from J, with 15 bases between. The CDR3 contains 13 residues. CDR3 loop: CASRPDSTGEQYF. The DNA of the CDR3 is TGCGCCAGCAGACCAGACAGTACCGGCGAGCAGTACTTC.

CDR3 sequence: CASGILENQPQHF. CDR3 coding DNA: TGTGCCAGCGGGATACTAGAAAATCAGCCCCAGCATTTT. V and J are TRBV2 and TRBJ1-5; no definite D call. The length of the CDR3 is 13 residues. Trimming pared 8 bases from V and 4 bases from J, leaving 12 bases between. Germline V gene sequence: CDR1 SNHLY, CDR2 FYNNEI.

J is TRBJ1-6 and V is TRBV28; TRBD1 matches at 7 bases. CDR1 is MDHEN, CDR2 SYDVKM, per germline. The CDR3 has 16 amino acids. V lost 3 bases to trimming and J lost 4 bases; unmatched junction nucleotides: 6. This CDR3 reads CASSFSPGQYNSPLHF. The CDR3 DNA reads TGTGCCAGCAGTTTTTCTCCGGGACAGTATAATTCACCCCTCCACTTT.

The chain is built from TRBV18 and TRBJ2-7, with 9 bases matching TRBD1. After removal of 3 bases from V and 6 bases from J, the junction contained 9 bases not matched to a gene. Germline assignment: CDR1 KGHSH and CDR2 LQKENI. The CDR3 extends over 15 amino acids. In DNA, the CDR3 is TGTGCCAGCTCACCCACGGGACAGGGAACGGGCGAGCAGTACTTC. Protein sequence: CASSPTGQGTGEQYF.

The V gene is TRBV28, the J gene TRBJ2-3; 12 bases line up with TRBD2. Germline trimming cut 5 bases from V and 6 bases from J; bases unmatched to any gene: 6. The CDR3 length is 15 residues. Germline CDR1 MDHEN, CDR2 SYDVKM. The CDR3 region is CASSPGTSGQDTQYF. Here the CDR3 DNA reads TGTGCCAGCAGTCCCGGGACTAGCGGGCAGGATACGCAGTATTTT.

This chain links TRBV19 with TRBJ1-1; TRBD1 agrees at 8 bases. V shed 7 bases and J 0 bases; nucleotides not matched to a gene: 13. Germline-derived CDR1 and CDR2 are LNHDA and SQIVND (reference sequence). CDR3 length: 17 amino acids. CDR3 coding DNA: TGTGCCAGTACTATCTCAGGGGGCGGTAGGATGAACACTGAAGCTTTCTTT. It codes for CASTISGGGRMNTEAFF.

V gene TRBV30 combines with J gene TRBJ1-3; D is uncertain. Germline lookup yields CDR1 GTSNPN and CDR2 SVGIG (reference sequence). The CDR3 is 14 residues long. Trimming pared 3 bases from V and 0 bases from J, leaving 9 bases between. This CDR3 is CAWSENTSGNTIYF. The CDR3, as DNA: TGTGCCTGGAGCGAAAACACCTCTGGAAACACCATATATTTT. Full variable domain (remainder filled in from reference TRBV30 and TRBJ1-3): SQTIHQWPATLVQPVGSPLSLECTVEGTSNPNLYWYRQAAGRGLQLLFYSVGIGQISSEVPQNLSASRPQDRQFILSSKKLLLSDSGFYLCAWSENTSGNTIYFGEGSWLTVV.

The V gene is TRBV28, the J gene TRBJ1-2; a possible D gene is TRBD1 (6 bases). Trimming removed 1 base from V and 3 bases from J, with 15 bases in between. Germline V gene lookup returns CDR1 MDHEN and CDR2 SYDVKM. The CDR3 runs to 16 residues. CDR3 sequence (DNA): TGTGCCAGCAGTTTATTTTCGGCAGGGGATGACTATGGCTACACCTTC. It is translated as CASSLFSAGDDYGYTF.

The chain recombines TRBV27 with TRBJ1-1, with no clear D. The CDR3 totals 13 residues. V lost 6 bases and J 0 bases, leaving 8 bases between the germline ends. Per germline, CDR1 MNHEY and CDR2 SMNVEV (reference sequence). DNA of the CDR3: TGTGCCAGCAGCGGGGTTCTGAACACTGAAGCTTTCTTT. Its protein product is CASSGVLNTEAFF.

CDR3 bases: TGTGCCAGCAGCCTCCGGACAGGGACGACCGGGGAGCTGTTTTTT. It encodes CASSLRTGTTGELFF. The chain links TRBV14 to TRBJ2-2; 8 bases map to TRBD1. The CDR3 runs 15 residues. V lost 4 bases and J lost 5; bases outside the gene matches: 6. Germline V gene sequence: CDR1 SGHDN, CDR2 FVKESK.

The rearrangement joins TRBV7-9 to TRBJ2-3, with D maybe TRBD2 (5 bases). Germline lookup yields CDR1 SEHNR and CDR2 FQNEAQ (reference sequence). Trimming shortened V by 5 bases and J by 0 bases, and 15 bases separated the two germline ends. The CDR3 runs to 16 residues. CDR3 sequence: CASSPRGAASTDTQYF. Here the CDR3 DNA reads TGTGCCAGCAGCCCTCGAGGAGCGGCTAGCACAGATACGCAGTATTTT.

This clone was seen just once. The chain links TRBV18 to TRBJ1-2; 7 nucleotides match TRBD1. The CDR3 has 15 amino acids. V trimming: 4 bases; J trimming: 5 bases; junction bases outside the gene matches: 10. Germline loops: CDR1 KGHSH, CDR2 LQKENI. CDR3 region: CASSLSQGTEYGYTF. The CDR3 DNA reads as TGTGCCAGCTCACTGTCACAGGGGACCGAGTATGGCTACACCTTC.

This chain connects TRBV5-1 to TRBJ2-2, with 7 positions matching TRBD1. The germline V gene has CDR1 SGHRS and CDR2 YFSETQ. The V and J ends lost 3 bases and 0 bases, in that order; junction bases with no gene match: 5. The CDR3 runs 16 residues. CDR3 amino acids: CASSSKTGSNTGELFF. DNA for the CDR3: TGCGCCAGCAGCTCCAAGACAGGGTCGAACACCGGGGAGCTGTTTTTT.

In DNA, the CDR3 is TGTGCCAGCTCACCCGGCGGGGGTTTCTCCTACGAGCAGTACTTC. It specifies CASSPGGGFSYEQYF. The J gene is TRBJ2-7, the V gene TRBV18, with TRBD2 matching 7 bases. With 3 bases clipped from V and 0 bases from J, the junction kept 5 bases outside the gene matches. CDR3 length: 15 amino acids. The germline gives CDR1 KGHSH, CDR2 LQKENI.

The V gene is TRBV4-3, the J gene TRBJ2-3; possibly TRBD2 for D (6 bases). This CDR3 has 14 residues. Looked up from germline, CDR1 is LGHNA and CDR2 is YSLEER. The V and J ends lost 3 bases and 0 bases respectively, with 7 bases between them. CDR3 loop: CASSHGTSTDTQYF. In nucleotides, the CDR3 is TGCGCCAGCAGCCACGGGACTAGCACAGATACGCAGTATTTT.

This chain's CDR3 is CASSRQGRNQPQHF. The CDR3 DNA follows: TGTGCCAGTAGTCGACAGGGGAGGAATCAGCCCCAGCATTTT. The rearrangement uses TRBV19 and TRBJ1-5, with 8 bases matching TRBD1. The CDR3 covers 14 residues. The V gene end was trimmed by 5 bases and the J gene end by 4 bases; junction bases not matched to a gene: 4. Per germline, CDR1 LNHDA and CDR2 SQIVND (reference sequence).

In DNA form, the CDR3 reads TGTGCCAGCAGCCTCCAGGGTGGAAGCACTGAAGCTTTCTTT. Amino acids: CASSLQGGSTEAFF. The rearrangement joins TRBV14 to TRBJ1-1; TRBD1 might be the D (5 bases). Germline lookup yields CDR1 SGHDN and CDR2 FVKESK. Deletions cut 4 bases from V and 4 bases from J, with 13 bases between. This CDR3 is 14 amino acids long.

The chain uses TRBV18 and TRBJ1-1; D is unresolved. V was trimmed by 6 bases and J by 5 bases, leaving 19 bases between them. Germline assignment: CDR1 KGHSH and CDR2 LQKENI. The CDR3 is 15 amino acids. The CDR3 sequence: CASSLSSPGGTEAFF. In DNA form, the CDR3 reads TGTGCCAGCTCCCTAAGCTCCCCGGGAGGAACTGAAGCTTTCTTT.

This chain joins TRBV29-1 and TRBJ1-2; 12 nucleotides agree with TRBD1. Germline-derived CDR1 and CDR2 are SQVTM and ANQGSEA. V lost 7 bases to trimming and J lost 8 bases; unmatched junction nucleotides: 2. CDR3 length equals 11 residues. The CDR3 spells CSAGTGGGYTF. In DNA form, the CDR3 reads TGCAGCGCCGGGACAGGGGGCGGCTACACCTTC.

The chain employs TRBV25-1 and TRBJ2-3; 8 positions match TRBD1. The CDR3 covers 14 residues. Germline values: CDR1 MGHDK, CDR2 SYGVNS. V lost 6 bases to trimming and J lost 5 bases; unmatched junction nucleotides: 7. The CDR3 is CASRTDREGDTQYF. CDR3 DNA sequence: TGTGCCAGCAGGACGGACAGGGAAGGAGATACGCAGTATTTT.

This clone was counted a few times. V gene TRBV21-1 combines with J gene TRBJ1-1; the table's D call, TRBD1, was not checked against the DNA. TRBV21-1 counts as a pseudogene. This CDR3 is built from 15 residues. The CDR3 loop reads CASSKYRGTNTEAFF. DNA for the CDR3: TGTGCCAGCAGCAAATACAGGGGCACTAACACTGAAGCTTTCTTT.

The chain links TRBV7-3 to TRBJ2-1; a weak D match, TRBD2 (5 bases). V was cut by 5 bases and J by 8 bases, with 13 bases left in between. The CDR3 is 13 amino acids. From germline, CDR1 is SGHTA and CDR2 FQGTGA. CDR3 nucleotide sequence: TGTGCCAGCAGCCTCGGTCTAGCCTATGAGCAGTTCTTC. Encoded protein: CASSLGLAYEQFF.

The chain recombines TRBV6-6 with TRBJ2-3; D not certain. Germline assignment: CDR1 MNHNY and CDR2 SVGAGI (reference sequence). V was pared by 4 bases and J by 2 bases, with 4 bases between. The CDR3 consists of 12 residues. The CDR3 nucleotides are TGTGCCAGCAGTTCGTCCACAGATACGCAGTATTTT. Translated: CASSSSTDTQYF.